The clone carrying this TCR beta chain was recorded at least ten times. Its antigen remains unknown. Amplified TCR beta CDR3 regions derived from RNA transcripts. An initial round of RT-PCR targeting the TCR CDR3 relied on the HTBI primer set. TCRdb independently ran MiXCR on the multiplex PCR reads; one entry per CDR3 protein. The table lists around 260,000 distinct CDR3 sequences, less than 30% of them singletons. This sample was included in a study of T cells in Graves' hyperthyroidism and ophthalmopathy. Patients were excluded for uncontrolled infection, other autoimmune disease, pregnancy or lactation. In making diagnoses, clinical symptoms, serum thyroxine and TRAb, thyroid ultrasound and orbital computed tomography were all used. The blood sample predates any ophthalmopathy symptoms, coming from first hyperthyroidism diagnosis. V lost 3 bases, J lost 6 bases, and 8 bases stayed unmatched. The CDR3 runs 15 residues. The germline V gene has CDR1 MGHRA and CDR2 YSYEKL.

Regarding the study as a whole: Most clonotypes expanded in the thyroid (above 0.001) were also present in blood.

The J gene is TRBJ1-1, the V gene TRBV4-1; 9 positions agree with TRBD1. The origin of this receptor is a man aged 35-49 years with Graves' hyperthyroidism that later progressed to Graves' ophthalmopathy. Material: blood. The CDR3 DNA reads TGCGCCAGCAGCCAGAGGACAGGGGAAGGCGCTGAAGCTTTCTTT. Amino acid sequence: CASSQRTGEGAEAFF.